Listed below are T cell receptor beta chains from one sample, sequenced in a study of identical twins. TCRdb recomputed calls from the 5' RACE reads with MiXCR, one row per CDR3 protein. Of roughly 240,000 distinct CDR3 sequences in the sample, roughly 7% were seen once. These data were also filed under a second study, of yellow fever vaccine responses in identical twins.

Sequencing input: memory (CD45RO+) T cells sorted from blood. The source is a woman younger than 35 in good health. Both conserved end residues are part of each CDR3. D genes are given only for firm matches. Size is omitted from some rows. Given values are once, few, many or a class for expanded clones.

TRBV24-1	-	TRBJ2-2	-	TGTGCCACCAGTGATTTAGGGGGTGGAACCGGGGAGCTGTTTTTT	CATSDLGGGTGELFF
TRBV3-1	TRBD2	TRBJ2-1	many	TGTGCCAGCAGCCAAGGACTAGCGGGAGCGGGTGAGCAGTTCTTC	CASSQGLAGAGEQFF
TRBV11-2	-	TRBJ2-3	many	TGTGCCAGCAGCTTAGGGCCGCCTCGGGGTACGCAGTATTTT	CASSLGPPRGTQYF
TRBV11-2	-	TRBJ2-2	few	TGTGCCAGCAGCTTAGCACTCATCTCCACCGGGGAGCTGTTTTTT	CASSLALISTGELFF
TRBV9	TRBD1	TRBJ1-5	many	TGTGCCAGCAGCGTACAGGGGGGGGATCAGCCCCAGCATTTT	CASSVQGGDQPQHF
TRBV5-1	TRBD1	TRBJ2-5	many	TGCGCCAGCAGCTTGGCCGTGGGGACAGGCGAAGAGACCCAGTACTTC	CASSLAVGTGEETQYF
TRBV3-1	-	TRBJ2-5	few	TGTGCCAGCAGCCAAGATCTCGCGGCCCAGTACTTC	CASSQDLAAQYF
TRBV27	-	TRBJ2-7	few	TGTGCCAGCAGTTTAGGAGTATTTTCCTACGAGCAGTACTTC	CASSLGVFSYEQYF
TRBV6-1	-	TRBJ2-2	-	TGTGCCAGCATGGTTGACGAGGACACCGGGGAGCTGTTTTTT	CASMVDEDTGELFF
TRBV5-1	-	TRBJ2-3	many	TGCGCCAGCAGCTTGAGACTGGGGACAGATACGCAGTATTTT	CASSLRLGTDTQYF
TRBV5-1	TRBD1	TRBJ2-1	many	TGCGCCAGCAGCTTGGCAGGGGGTGAGCAGTTCTTC	CASSLAGGEQFF
TRBV12-3/TRBV12-4	-	TRBJ2-3	many	TGTGCCAGCAGCCGCTCGGCGTCATACGATACGCAGTATTTT	CASSRSASYDTQYF
TRBV28	-	TRBJ2-3	many	TGTGCCAGCGGTGGCTTCACAGATACGCAGTATTTT	CASGGFTDTQYF
TRBV24-1	-	TRBJ2-5	many	TGTGCCACCAGTGATTCGGGCTACCAAGAGACCCAGTACTTC	CATSDSGYQETQYF
TRBV28	TRBD1	TRBJ2-2	many	TGTGCCAGCAGGACAGGGGGCACCGGGGAGCTGTTTTTT	CASRTGGTGELFF
TRBV20-1	-	TRBJ2-1	few	TGCAGTGTCCAGACTAGTAGGGCCTACAATGAGCAGTTCTTC	CSVQTSRAYNEQFF
TRBV25-1	TRBD2	TRBJ2-1	-	TGTGCCAGCAGTCCGTCGTTCCGGGGGGGCCTTAATGAGCAGTTCTTC	CASSPSFRGGLNEQFF
TRBV6-5	-	TRBJ1-5	many	TGTGCCAGCAGTTACTTAAAGACAGCCTATAGCAATCAGCCCCAGCATTTT	CASSYLKTAYSNQPQHF
TRBV20-1	-	TRBJ1-1	-	TGCAGTGCTAGATGGGGGGCTAGGACTGAAGCTTTCTTT	CSARWGARTEAFF
TRBV24-1	-	TRBJ2-3	many	TGTGCCACCAGTGATTCCGGGTATAGGGATACGCAGTATTTT	CATSDSGYRDTQYF
TRBV5-5	TRBD2	TRBJ2-2	many	TGTGCCAGCAGCTGGGAGGGTATCGGGGAGCTGTTTTTT	CASSWEGIGELFF
TRBV7-9	TRBD2	TRBJ2-7	-	TGTGCCAGCAGCCTCCTAGCGGGAGGGTCCGACGAGCAGTACTTC	CASSLLAGGSDEQYF
TRBV12-3/TRBV12-4	-	TRBJ2-5	many	TGTGCCAGCACTTTGGGTCTTCAAGAGACCCAGTACTTC	CASTLGLQETQYF
TRBV28	TRBD1	TRBJ2-2	-	TGTGCCAGCAGTTCCAGGGACAGGCTGAACACCGGGGAGCTGTTTTTT	CASSSRDRLNTGELFF
TRBV6-4	TRBD2	TRBJ2-1	-	TGTGCCAGCAGTGCCCTAGCGGGAGCTTACAATGAGCAGTTCTTC	CASSALAGAYNEQFF
TRBV19	-	TRBJ1-2	once	TGTGCCAGTAGTATAGGATTGGCTAACTATGGCTACACCTTC	CASSIGLANYGYTF
TRBV27	-	TRBJ2-5	few	TGTGCCAGCAGTACCCCAGGTCTGGGAGGAAAGACCCAGTACTTC	CASSTPGLGGKTQYF
TRBV20-1	-	TRBJ2-3	-	TGCAGTGCCCCCCAACTAGCCACAGATACGCAGTATTTT	CSAPQLATDTQYF
TRBV12-3/TRBV12-4	-	TRBJ2-5	many	TGTGCCAGCAGTTCACTAAGGACTGTCCAAGAGACCCAGTACTTC	CASSSLRTVQETQYF
TRBV19	TRBD2	TRBJ2-5	few	TGTGCCAGTAGTACCGAGAGGCTAGCGGGGGAGACCCAGTACTTC	CASSTERLAGETQYF
TRBV29-1	-	TRBJ1-2	-	TGCAGCGTTGAAGCCGAGGAGGAGTATGGCTACACCTTC	CSVEAEEEYGYTF
TRBV7-3	-	TRBJ2-1	-	TGTGCCAGCAGCTTAACACCCTATGTCAATGAGCAGTTCTTC	CASSLTPYVNEQFF
TRBV9	-	TRBJ1-1	-	TGTGCCAGCACCGGGACGGAACCGACTGAAGCTTTCTTT	CASTGTEPTEAFF
TRBV12-3/TRBV12-4	-	TRBJ1-5	many	TGTGCCAGCAGTTTGGTGTCGGGGGGAAGCAATCAGCCCCAGCATTTT	CASSLVSGGSNQPQHF
TRBV18	-	TRBJ1-5	few	TGTGCCAGCTCAACAAAGGATACGCCCCAGCATTTT	CASSTKDTPQHF
TRBV10-3	-	TRBJ2-1	many	TGTGCCATCAGGCCCCCGGGGTCCTCCTACAATGAGCAGTTCTTC	CAIRPPGSSYNEQFF
TRBV25-1	-	TRBJ2-7	many	TGTGCCAGCAGTGTAGTCCAGGGTTTCCACGAGCAGTACTTC	CASSVVQGFHEQYF
TRBV6-2/TRBV6-3	TRBD1	TRBJ1-2	-	TGTGCCAGCGCGAGGGACAGAGGACGGGGTGGCTATGGCTACACCTTC	CASARDRGRGGYGYTF
TRBV24-1	-	TRBJ2-2	many	TGTGCCACCAGTGATTTTGGGTACACCGGGGAGCTGTTTTTT	CATSDFGYTGELFF
TRBV12-3/TRBV12-4	-	TRBJ2-7	-	TGTGCCAGCAGTTTTACTGGCCAATCCTACGAGCAGTACTTC	CASSFTGQSYEQYF
TRBV28	-	TRBJ1-1	-	TGTGCCAGCTTGGACGGCAACACTGAAGCTTTCTTT	CASLDGNTEAFF
TRBV5-1	-	TRBJ1-4	many	TGCGCCAGCAGCGCGGGGATCAAACTGTTTTTT	CASSAGIKLFF
TRBV6-1	-	TRBJ1-1	many	TGTGCCAGCAGGCAGGCCCGCGGCACTGAAGCTTTCTTT	CASRQARGTEAFF
TRBV6-1	-	TRBJ2-1	-	TGTGCCAGCAGGGGGTTTCGAGGGCCGGAGGGGTTCTTC	CASRGFRGPEGFF
TRBV11-1	-	TRBJ1-5	few	TGTGCCAGCAGCTTAGAAGGAGAAAGCAATCAGCCCCAGCATTTT	CASSLEGESNQPQHF
TRBV28	-	TRBJ2-5	few	TGTGCCAGCAATTCAATGGAGACCCAGTACTTC	CASNSMETQYF
TRBV3-1	-	TRBJ2-1	-	TGTGCCAGCAGCCCACGGGGGAAAGGTGAGCAGTTCTTC	CASSPRGKGEQFF
TRBV12-3/TRBV12-4	-	TRBJ2-3	-	TGTGCCAGCCTTCCCCAGGGGGGGGGCCGGGCAGATACGCAGTATTTT	CASLPQGGGRADTQYF
TRBV3-1	-	TRBJ2-4	few	TGTGCCAGCAGCCATTTAATAACCGGGGCCAACATTCAGTACTTC	CASSHLITGANIQYF
TRBV6-5	-	TRBJ2-5	-	TGTGCCAGCAGTTCCACAGGTTCAAAAGAGACCCAGTACTTC	CASSSTGSKETQYF
TRBV10-3	TRBD2	TRBJ2-7	-	TGTGCCATCGCGTCTAGCGGGAGTTACGAGCAGTACTTC	CAIASSGSYEQYF
TRBV2	-	TRBJ1-1	many	TGTGCCAGCAGTGATCAGGGGACATGGGGTGAAGCTTTCTTT	CASSDQGTWGEAFF